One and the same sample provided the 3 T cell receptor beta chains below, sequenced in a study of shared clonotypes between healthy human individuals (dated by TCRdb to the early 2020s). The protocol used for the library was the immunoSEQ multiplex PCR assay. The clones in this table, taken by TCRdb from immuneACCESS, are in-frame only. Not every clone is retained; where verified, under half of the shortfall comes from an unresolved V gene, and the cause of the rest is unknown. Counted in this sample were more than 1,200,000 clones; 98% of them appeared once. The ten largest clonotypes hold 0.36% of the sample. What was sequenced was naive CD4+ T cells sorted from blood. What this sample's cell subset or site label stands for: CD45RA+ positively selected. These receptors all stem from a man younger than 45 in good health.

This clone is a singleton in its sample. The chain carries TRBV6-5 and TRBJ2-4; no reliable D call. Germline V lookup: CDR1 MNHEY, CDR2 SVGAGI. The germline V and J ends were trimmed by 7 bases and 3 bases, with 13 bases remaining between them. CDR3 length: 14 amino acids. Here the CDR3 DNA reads TGTGCCAGCACCGCGGAGTGGGGCAAAAACATTCAGTACTTC. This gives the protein CASTAEWGKNIQYF.

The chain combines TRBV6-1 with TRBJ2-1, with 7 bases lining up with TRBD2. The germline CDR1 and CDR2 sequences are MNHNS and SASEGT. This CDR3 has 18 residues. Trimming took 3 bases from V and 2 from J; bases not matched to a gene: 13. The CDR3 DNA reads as TGTGCCAGCAGTGATTTACTTGGACTAGGAGGGCCCTACAATGAGCAGTTCTTC. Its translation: CASSDLLGLGGPYNEQFF.

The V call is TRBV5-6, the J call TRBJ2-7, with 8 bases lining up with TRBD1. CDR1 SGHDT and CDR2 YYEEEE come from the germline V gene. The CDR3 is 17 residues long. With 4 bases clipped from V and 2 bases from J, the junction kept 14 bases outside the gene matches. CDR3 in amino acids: CASSIRDRSRGPYEQYF. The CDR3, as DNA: TGTGCCAGCAGCATCCGGGACAGGAGCAGGGGACCCTACGAGCAGTACTTC.